A selection of T cell receptor beta chains follows, all from one sample in a study of shared clonotypes between healthy human individuals. Libraries were prepared by immunoSEQ multiplex PCR; TCRdb keeps only in-frame clonotypes and omits some of them. The repertoire includes under 2,500,000 clones, 90% to 96% of them detected once, and over 0.1% sits in the top ten. The sample taken for sequencing was naive CD4+ T cells sorted from blood. The receptors derive from a man younger than 35 in good health. CDR3s include the opening cysteine and the closing phenylalanine or tryptophan. D genes are given only for firm matches. Clone sizes are given selectively: once, few, many, or a class where the clone is expanded.

abundance | j_gene | d_gene | v_gene | CDR3aa
NA | TRBJ1-1 | NA | TRBV5-1 | CASSLALENTEAFF
NA | TRBJ2-1 | NA | TRBV4-3 | CASSQDSPANEQFF
NA | TRBJ1-5 | TRBD1 | TRBV19 | CASSRLRGQTNQPQHF
NA | TRBJ1-2 | TRBD1 | TRBV6-5 | CASRGQAIFGYTF
NA | TRBJ1-1 | NA | TRBV5-1 | CASSLVPSDGEMLGNTEAFF
few | TRBJ1-6 | NA | TRBV28 | CASSLSGQGGSPLHF
NA | TRBJ2-1 | NA | TRBV4-1 | CASSQDKSGVNEQFF
NA | TRBJ1-2 | NA | TRBV19 | CASSRAGSLGYTF
NA | TRBJ1-3 | NA | TRBV10-2 | CASSPGTNSGNTIYF
NA | TRBJ1-1 | NA | TRBV6-1 | CASSRGINTEAFF
NA | TRBJ2-7 | TRBD1 | TRBV6-5 | CASSRRDRGTYEQYF
NA | TRBJ2-4 | NA | TRBV18 | CASSPPAGAKNIQYF
NA | TRBJ2-2 | NA | TRBV6-1 | CASSEASTRGTGELFF
NA | TRBJ1-3 | NA | TRBV10-2 | CASRRDSGNTIYF
NA | TRBJ2-6 | NA | TRBV30 | CAWNKDGGVGANVLTF
NA | TRBJ2-1 | TRBD1 | TRBV5-6 | CASSQYDRDDNEQFF
NA | TRBJ1-4 | NA | TRBV7-8 | CASSSRQGGNEKLFF
NA | TRBJ2-7 | TRBD2 | TRBV5-1 | CASSLTSGGVPSSYEQYF
NA | TRBJ2-1 | TRBD1 | TRBV30 | CAWTRDSGSYNEQFF
NA | TRBJ2-5 | NA | TRBV27 | CASSLKAGGETQYF
NA | TRBJ1-6 | NA | TRBV2 | CASTEDSSYNSPLHF
NA | TRBJ2-1 | TRBD2 | TRBV29-1 | CSVALAGAASYNEQFF
NA | TRBJ2-7 | NA | TRBV5-1 | CASSPGSSGYSYEQYF
NA | TRBJ2-3 | NA | TRBV30 | CAWATSPTQYF
NA | TRBJ2-7 | NA | TRBV28 | CASSLHRGVAAYEQYF